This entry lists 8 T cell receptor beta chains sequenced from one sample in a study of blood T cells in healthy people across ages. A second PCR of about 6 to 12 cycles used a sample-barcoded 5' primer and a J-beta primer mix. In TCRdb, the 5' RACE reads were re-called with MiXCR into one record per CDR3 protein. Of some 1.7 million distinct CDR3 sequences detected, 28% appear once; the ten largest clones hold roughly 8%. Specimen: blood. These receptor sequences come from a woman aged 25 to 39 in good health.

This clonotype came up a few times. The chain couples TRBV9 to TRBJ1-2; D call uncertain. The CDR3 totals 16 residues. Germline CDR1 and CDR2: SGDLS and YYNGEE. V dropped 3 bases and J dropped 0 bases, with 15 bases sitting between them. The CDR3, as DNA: TGTGCCAGCAGCGCTTACCCACGGCCTTCTAACTATGGCTACACCTTC. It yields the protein CASSAYPRPSNYGYTF.

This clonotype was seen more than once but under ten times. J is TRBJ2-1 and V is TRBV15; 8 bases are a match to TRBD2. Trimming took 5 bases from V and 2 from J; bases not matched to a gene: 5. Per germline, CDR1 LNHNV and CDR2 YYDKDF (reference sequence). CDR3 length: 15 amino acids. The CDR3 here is CATSGLAGPYNEQFF. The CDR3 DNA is TGTGCCACCAGCGGCTTAGCGGGGCCCTACAATGAGCAGTTCTTC.

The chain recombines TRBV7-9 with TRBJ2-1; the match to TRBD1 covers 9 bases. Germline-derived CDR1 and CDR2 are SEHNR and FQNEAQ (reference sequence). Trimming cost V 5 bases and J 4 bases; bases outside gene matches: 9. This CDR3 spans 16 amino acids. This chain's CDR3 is CASSPTRDREYNEQFF. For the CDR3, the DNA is TGTGCCAGCAGCCCAACCCGGGACAGGGAATACAATGAGCAGTTCTTC.

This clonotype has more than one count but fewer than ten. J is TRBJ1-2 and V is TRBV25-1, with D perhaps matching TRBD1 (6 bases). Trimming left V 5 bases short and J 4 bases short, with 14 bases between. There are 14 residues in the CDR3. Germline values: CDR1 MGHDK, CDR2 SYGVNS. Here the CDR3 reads CASSRSTGAYGYTF. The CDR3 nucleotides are TGTGCCAGCAGTAGATCTACGGGGGCCTATGGCTACACCTTC.

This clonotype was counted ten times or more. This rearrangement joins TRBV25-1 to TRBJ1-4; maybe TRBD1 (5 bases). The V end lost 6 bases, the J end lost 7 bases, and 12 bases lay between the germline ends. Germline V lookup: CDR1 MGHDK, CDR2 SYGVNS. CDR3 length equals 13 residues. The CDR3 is CASRGQDGEKLFF. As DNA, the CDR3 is TGTGCCAGCAGGGGGCAGGATGGTGAAAAACTGTTTTTT.

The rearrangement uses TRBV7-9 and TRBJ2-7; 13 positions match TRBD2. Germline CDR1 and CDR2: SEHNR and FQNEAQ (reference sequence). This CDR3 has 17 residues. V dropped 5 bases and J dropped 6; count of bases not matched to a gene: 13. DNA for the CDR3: TGTGCCAGCAGCACGCGGGCCCCCACTAGCGGGGGGGGCGAGCAGTACTTC. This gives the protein CASSTRAPTSGGGEQYF.

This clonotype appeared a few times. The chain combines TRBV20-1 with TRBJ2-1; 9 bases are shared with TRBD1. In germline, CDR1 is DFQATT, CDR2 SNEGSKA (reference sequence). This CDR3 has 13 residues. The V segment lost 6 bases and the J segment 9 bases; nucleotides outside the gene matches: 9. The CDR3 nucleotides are TGCAGTGCCCCGGGACAGGGCATGGCTGAGCAGTTCTTC. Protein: CSAPGQGMAEQFF.

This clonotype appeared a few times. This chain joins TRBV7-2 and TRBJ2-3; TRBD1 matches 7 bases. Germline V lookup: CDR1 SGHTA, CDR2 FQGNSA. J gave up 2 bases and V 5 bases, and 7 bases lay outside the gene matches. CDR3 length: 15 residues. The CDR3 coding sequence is TGTGCCAGCAGCCTGGACAGGACTTTCACAGATACGCAGTATTTT. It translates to CASSLDRTFTDTQYF.